The clone carrying this T cell receptor beta chain came up once. This specimen comes from a study of shared clonotypes between healthy human individuals. The donors were adults (healthy and HIV-negative) with no recent acute infections or vaccinations. The CDR3 sequence is 13 residues long. Germline assignment: CDR1 SGHNT and CDR2 YYREEE (reference sequence). Trimming cost V 2 bases and J 3 bases, with 8 bases left between them. Researchers divided each subset's genomic DNA evenly across several immunoSEQ plates. The input for sorted-subset replicate PCRs was 150 to 200 ng DNA, around 27,000 T cell genomes. The protocol was immunoSEQ multiplex PCR, while the TCRdb copy is restricted to in-frame clones and leaves out a portion. The top ten hold approximately 0.13% of the sample, which has roughly 2.4 million clones, more than 90% seen once.

The gene calls are TRBV5-4 and TRBJ2-5, with D uncertain. The specimen was naive CD4+ T cells sorted from blood. Documented subset: CD45RA+ positively selected. The clonotype was recovered from a man in his late teens or twenties in good health. The DNA of the CDR3 is TGTGCCAGCAGCTTCGGACGGAAAGAGACCCAGTACTTC. This gives the protein CASSFGRKETQYF.